The clone carrying this T cell receptor (beta chain) was found many times. The antigen is unknown. Under 3 months was the duration of disease in ophthalmopathy patients, who also had a Clinical Activity Score of at least 3 and a NOSPECS grade of at least 4. This entry belongs to a study of T cells in Graves' hyperthyroidism and ophthalmopathy. Overall study findings and caveats: Within blood appeared most thyroid clonotypes that had expanded above 0.001. Ophthalmopathy could be told apart from stable hyperthyroidism with a 13 V-J model.

The CDR3 spans 17 residues. CDR1 is MNHNY and CDR2 is SVGAGI in the germline V gene (reference sequence). V lost 2 bases to trimming and J lost 1 base; unmatched junction nucleotides: 8. Amplification yielded TCR beta CDR3 regions, with RNA transcripts as the source. The TCR CDR3 was amplified in a first-round RT-PCR using the HTBI primer set. From the multiplex PCR reads, TCRdb called clonotypes with MiXCR, one entry per CDR3 protein. The sample contains 500,000 to 650,000 distinct CDR3 sequences, 15% to 20% of which appear only once. The clonotype originates from a middle-aged man with Graves' ophthalmopathy. The chain couples TRBV6-6 to TRBJ1-1; TRBD1 matches 9 bases. What was sequenced was blood. DNA for the CDR3: TGTGCCAGCAGTTACCTCAACCCGGGACAGGGGAACACTGAAGCTTTCTTT. It specifies CASSYLNPGQGNTEAFF.